This TCR beta chain comes out of a study of molecular identifiers for immune sequencing clone quantification. About the study: Replicates involved a five-way split of RNA from around 20,000 or 100,000 naive CD8 cells, with sequencing of four.

In this sample, this clonotype turned up many times. TCR libraries were built in bulk with a published protocol and specific TCR primers. One entry per CDR3 protein results from TCRdb running MiXCR on the PCR reads. This sample has about 640,000 distinct CDR3 sequences; about 20% occur once, and the top ten carry roughly 0.85%. Preparation of naive CD8 libraries involved about 17,000 to 1,100,000 sorted cells and 10%, 30% or 50% RNA. Trimming took 1 base from V and 3 from J, leaving 11 bases between them. The CDR3 consists of 14 residues. The germline CDR1 and CDR2 sequences are SGHRS and YFSETQ. The receptor was isolated from a human donor in good health. Some libraries in this study had Jurkat cell RNA spiked in. The chain carries TRBV5-1 and TRBJ2-7; D not resolved. Sequenced sample: naive CD8+ T cells from blood, with Jurkat cell RNA spiked in. Subset given: FACS-sorted CD8+CD4-CCR7+CD45RA+ naive T cells. The CDR3 reads CASSLTQEGYEQYF. CDR3 sequence (DNA): TGCGCCAGCAGCTTGACCCAGGAAGGCTACGAGCAGTACTTC.